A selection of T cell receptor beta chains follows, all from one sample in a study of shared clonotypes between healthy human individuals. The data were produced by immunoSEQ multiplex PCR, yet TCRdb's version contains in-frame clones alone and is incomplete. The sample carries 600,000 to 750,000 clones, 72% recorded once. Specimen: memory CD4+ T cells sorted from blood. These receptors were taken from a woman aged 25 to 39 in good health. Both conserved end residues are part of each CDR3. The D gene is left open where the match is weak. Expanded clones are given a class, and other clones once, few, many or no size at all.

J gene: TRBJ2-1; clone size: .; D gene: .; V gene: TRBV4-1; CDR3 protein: CASSQVRLTYYNEQFF; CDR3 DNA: TGCGCCAGCAGCCAAGTTCGACTGACGTACTACAATGAGCAGTTCTTC
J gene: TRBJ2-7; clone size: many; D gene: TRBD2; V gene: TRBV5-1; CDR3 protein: CASRRLAGPEGEQYF; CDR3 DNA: TGCGCCAGCAGGCGGCTAGCGGGGCCGGAAGGGGAGCAGTACTTC
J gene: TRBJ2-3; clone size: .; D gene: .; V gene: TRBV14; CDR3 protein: CASSQALNLAQGSDTQYF; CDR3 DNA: TGTGCCAGCAGCCAAGCCCTAAATCTAGCCCAAGGATCAGATACGCAGTATTTT
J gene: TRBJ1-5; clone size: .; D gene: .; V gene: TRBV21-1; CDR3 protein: CASSKANRLGWGNQPQHF; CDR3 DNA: TGTGCCAGCAGCAAAGCGAATCGTCTGGGATGGGGCAATCAGCCCCAGCATTTT
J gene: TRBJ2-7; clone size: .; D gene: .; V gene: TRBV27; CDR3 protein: CASSLRPPGQSHEQYF; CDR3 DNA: TGTGCCAGCAGTTTACGCCCCCCGGGACAATCACACGAGCAGTACTTC
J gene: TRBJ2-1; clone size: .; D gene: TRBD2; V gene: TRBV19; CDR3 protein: CASSIPASGRAREQFF; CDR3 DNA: TGTGCCAGTAGTATTCCGGCTAGCGGGAGGGCCCGCGAGCAGTTCTTC
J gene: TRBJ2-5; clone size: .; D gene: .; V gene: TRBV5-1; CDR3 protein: CASSLPGTGEETQYF; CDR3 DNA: TGCGCCAGCAGCTTGCCAGGGACGGGAGAGGAGACCCAGTACTTC
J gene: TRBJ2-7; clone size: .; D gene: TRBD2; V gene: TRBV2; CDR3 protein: CASSEFLPISGKGYEQYF; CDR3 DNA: TGTGCCAGCAGTGAGTTCCTCCCCATCAGCGGGAAAGGGTACGAGCAGTACTTC
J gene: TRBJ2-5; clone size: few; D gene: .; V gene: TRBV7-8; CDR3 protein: CASSPSRGGRTQYF; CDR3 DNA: TGTGCCAGCAGCCCCTCCAGGGGAGGGAGGACCCAGTACTTC
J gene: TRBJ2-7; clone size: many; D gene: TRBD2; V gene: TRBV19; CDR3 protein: CASSIGLAGGKKIGEQYF; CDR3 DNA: TGTGCCAGTAGTATTGGCCTAGCGGGTGGTAAAAAAATTGGCGAGCAGTACTTC
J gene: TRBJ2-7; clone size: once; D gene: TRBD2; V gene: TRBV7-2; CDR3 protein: CASSPLVAGGSYEQYF; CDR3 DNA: TGTGCCAGCAGCCCCCTCGTGGCGGGAGGCTCCTACGAGCAGTACTTC
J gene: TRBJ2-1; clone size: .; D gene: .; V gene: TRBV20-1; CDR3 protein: CSAPARNEQFF; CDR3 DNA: TGCAGTGCCCCTGCACGGAATGAGCAGTTCTTC
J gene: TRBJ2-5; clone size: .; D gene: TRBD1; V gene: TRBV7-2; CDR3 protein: CASSPAGGLMTQYF; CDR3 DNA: TGTGCCAGCAGCCCAGCAGGGGGCCTCATGACCCAGTACTTC
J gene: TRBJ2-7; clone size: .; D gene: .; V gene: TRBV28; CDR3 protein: CASTSRRGRREQYF; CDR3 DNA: TGTGCCAGCACCTCAAGAAGGGGCCGACGCGAGCAGTACTTC
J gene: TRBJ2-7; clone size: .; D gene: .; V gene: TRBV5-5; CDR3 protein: CASSSQVGGASEQYF; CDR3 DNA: TGTGCCAGCAGCTCCCAGGTGGGGGGGGCTAGTGAGCAGTACTTC
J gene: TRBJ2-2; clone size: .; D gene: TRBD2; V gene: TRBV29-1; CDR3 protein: CSVAGTSFTGELFF; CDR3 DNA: TGCAGCGTGGCCGGGACTAGCTTCACCGGGGAGCTGTTTTTT
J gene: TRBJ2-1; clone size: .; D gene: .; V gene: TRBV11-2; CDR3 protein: CASSLARREDSSYNEQFF; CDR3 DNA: TGTGCCAGCAGCTTAGCTCGCAGGGAGGATAGCTCCTACAATGAGCAGTTCTTC
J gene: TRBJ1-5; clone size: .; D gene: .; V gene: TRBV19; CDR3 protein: CASSIEQGNQPQHF; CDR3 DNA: TGTGCCAGTAGTATAGAGCAGGGCAATCAGCCCCAGCATTTT
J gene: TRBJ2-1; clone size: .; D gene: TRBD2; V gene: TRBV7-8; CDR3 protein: CASSPSLRAGGLNEQFF; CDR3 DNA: TGTGCCAGCAGCCCCTCCCTCCGGGCGGGAGGGCTCAATGAGCAGTTCTTC
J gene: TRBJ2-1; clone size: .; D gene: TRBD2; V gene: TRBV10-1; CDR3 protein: CASQTSGRGNEQFF; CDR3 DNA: TGCGCCAGCCAGACTAGCGGGAGAGGGAATGAGCAGTTCTTC
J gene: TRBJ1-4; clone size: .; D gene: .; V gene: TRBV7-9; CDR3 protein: CASSLAREKLFF; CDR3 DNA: TGTGCCAGCAGCTTAGCCCGGGAAAAACTGTTTTTT
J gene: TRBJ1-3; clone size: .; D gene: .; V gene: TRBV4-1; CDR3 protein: CASSQDSGPGNTIYF; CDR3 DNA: TGCGCCAGCAGCCAAGATAGCGGGCCCGGAAACACCATATATTTT
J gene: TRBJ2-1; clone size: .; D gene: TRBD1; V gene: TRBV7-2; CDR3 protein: CASSSRDRGYNEQFF; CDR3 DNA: TGTGCCAGCAGCTCCCGGGACAGGGGCTACAATGAGCAGTTCTTC
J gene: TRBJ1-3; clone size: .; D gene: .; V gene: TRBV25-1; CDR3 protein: CASSELQDPGNTIYF; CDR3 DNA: TGTGCCAGCAGTGAATTGCAGGATCCTGGAAACACCATATATTTT
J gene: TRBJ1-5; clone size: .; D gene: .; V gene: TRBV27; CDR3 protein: CASSLSKEQPQHF; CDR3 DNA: TGTGCCAGCAGTTTATCCAAAGAGCAGCCCCAGCATTTT
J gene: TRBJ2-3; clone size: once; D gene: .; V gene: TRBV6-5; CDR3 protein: CASSYGFIRGTDTQYF; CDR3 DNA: TGTGCCAGCAGTTACGGATTCATTAGGGGCACAGATACGCAGTATTTT
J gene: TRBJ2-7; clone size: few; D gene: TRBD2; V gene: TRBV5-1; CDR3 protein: CASSERGVQQYF; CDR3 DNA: TGCGCCAGCAGCGAACGGGGGGTGCAGCAGTACTTC
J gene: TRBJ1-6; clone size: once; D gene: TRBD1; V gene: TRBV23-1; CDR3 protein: CASSQWVTGEGSPLHF; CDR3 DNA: TGCGCCAGCAGTCAATGGGTTACAGGGGAGGGATCACCCCTCCACTTT
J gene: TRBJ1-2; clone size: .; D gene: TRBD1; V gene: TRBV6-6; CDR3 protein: CASSWDRGDGYTF; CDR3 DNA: TGTGCCAGCAGTTGGGACAGGGGGGATGGCTACACCTTC
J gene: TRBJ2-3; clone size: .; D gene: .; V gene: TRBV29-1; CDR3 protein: CSVETGTLISDTQYF; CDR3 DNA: TGCAGCGTCGAAACAGGGACCCTGATATCAGATACGCAGTATTTT
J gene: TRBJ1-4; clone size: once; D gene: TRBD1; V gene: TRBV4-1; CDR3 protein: CASSPPRSTGTTEKLFF; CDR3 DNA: TGCGCCAGCAGCCCCCCCCGATCGACAGGGACAACTGAAAAACTGTTTTTT
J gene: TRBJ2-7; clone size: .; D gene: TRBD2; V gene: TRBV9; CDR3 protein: CASSASGAAYEQYF; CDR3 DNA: TGTGCCAGCAGCGCTAGCGGGGCAGCCTACGAGCAGTACTTC
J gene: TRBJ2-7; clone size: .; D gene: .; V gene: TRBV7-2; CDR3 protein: CASSPHISYEQYF; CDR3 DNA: TGTGCCAGCAGCCCGCACATCTCCTACGAGCAGTACTTC
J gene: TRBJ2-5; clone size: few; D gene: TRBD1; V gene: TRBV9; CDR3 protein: CASSLGQPQETQYF; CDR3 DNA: TGTGCCAGCAGCCTGGGACAGCCGCAAGAGACCCAGTACTTC
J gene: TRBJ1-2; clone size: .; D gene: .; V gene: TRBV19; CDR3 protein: CASSTDSYNGYTF; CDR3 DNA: TGTGCCAGTAGTACCGACAGTTATAATGGCTACACCTTC
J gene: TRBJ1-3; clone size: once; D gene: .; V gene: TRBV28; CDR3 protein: CASSLNPGNTIYF; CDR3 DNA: TGTGCCAGCAGTTTAAATCCTGGAAACACCATATATTTT
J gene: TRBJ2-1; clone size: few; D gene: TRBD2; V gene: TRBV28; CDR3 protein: CASSLLGLAGFNEQFF; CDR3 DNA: TGTGCCAGCAGTTTATTGGGACTAGCGGGGTTCAATGAGCAGTTCTTC
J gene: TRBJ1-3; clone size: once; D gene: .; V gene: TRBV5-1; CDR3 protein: CASSLFSGATGNTIYF; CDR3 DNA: TGCGCCAGCAGCTTGTTTTCAGGGGCGACTGGAAACACCATATATTTT
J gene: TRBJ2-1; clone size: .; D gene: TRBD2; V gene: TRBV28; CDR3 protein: CASSPGTSPYEQFF; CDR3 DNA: TGTGCCAGCAGTCCGGGGACTAGTCCCTATGAGCAGTTCTTC
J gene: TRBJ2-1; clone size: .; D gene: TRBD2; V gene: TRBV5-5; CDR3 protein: CASSSLPTGGLNNEQFF; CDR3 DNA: TGTGCCAGCAGCTCACTCCCAACGGGAGGACTAAACAATGAGCAGTTCTTC
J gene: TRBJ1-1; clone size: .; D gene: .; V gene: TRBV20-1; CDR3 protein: CSASPSTEAFF; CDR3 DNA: TGCAGTGCTAGCCCTAGCACTGAAGCTTTCTTT
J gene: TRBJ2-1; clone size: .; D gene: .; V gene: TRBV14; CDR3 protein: CASSQVGGALYNEQFF; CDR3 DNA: TGTGCCAGCAGCCAAGTGGGGGGGGCCCTTTACAATGAGCAGTTCTTC